These 30 T cell receptor beta chains came from one sample sequenced in a study of pediatric ulcerative colitis. The data were produced by immunoSEQ multiplex PCR, yet TCRdb's version contains in-frame clones alone and is incomplete. The table records 45,000 to 75,000 clones, about 87% of them present only once. Sequencing was done on a sample of blood. The receptors originated from a boy between 10 and 17 years old who was a control in a study of pediatric ulcerative colitis.

This sequence joins TRBV28 and TRBJ2-2, with D unclear. Germline assignment: CDR1 MDHEN and CDR2 SYDVKM. This CDR3 has 11 amino acids. Trimming removed 6 bases at V and 4 bases at J, with 3 bases between. This chain's CDR3 is CASRGTGELFF. The DNA of the CDR3 is TGTGCCAGCAGGGGCACCGGGGAGCTGTTTTTT.

This chain joins TRBV7-2 and TRBJ1-3; possibly TRBD1 for D (5 bases). The V end lost 5 bases, the J end lost 6 bases, and 17 bases lay between the germline ends. This CDR3 comprises 15 residues. Per the germline V gene, CDR1 is SGHTA and CDR2 is FQGNSA. The CDR3 here is CASSPGTWQSNTIYF. CDR3 nucleotide sequence: TGTGCCAGCAGCCCAGGGACGTGGCAGTCAAACACCATATATTTT.

The rearrangement links TRBV19 to TRBJ1-1; no firm D call. The CDR3 is made up of 14 amino acids. Per germline, CDR1 LNHDA and CDR2 SQIVND (reference sequence). V lost 5 bases and J lost 1, with 11 bases in between. The CDR3: CASSDGWGNTEAFF. The CDR3 nucleotides read TGTGCCAGTAGTGACGGATGGGGGAACACTGAAGCTTTCTTT.

The V gene is TRBV19, the J gene TRBJ2-1; 9 positions match TRBD2. Losses at the gene ends were 6 bases for V and 3 bases for J; bases not matched to a gene: 9. Per germline, CDR1 LNHDA and CDR2 SQIVND (reference sequence). This CDR3 region has 16 residues. This CDR3 reads CASRDEREDFYNEQFF. Here the CDR3 DNA reads TGTGCCAGTAGGGATGAGCGGGAGGACTTCTACAATGAGCAGTTCTTC.

The rearrangement uses TRBV4-1 and TRBJ1-1; D is ambiguous. The CDR3 length is 16 residues. With 0 bases removed from V and 2 bases from J, the gap between germline ends came to 13 bases. Germline V gene data show CDR1 as MGHRA and CDR2 as YSYEKL. CDR3 sequence (DNA): TGCGCCAGCAGCCAAGAGGGAATGGCTGTAAACACTGAAGCTTTCTTT. As protein: CASSQEGMAVNTEAFF.

The rearrangement joins TRBV6-6 to TRBJ2-7; 8 nucleotides agree with TRBD1. V lost 7 bases, J lost 13 bases, and 9 bases stayed unmatched. The CDR3 contains 11 residues. Germline CDR1 MNHNY, CDR2 SVGAGI (reference sequence). The CDR3 nucleotides read TGTGCCAGCACCACGACAGGGGATCTTTACTTC. This sequence encodes CASTTTGDLYF.

The chain joins TRBV6-6 to TRBJ2-1, with a tentative D call TRBD2 (5 bases). The germline V gene has CDR1 MNHNY and CDR2 SVGAGI (reference sequence). The CDR3 extends over 16 amino acids. V was cut by 0 bases and J by 2 bases, with 11 bases left in between. The chain's CDR3 is CASSYSKSGPYNEQFF. In DNA, the CDR3 is TGTGCCAGCAGTTACTCTAAAAGCGGTCCCTACAATGAGCAGTTCTTC.

The CDR3 here is CASSQDIAWKETQYF. DNA for the CDR3: TGCGCCAGCAGCCAAGATATAGCGTGGAAAGAGACCCAGTACTTC. The chain recombines TRBV4-1 with TRBJ2-5; a weak D match, TRBD2 (5 bases). This CDR3 is built from 15 residues. The V end lost 0 bases, the J end lost 3 bases, and 11 bases lay between the germline ends. In germline, CDR1 is MGHRA, CDR2 YSYEKL.

This clone appeared a single time. This chain links TRBV5-6 with TRBJ2-1, with D possibly called TRBD1 or TRBD2 (5 bases each). The length of the CDR3 is 11 residues. Germline V gene sequence: CDR1 SGHDT, CDR2 YYEEEE. Trimming cost V 3 bases and J 9 bases, with 7 bases left between them. In nucleotides, the CDR3 is TGTGCCAGCAGCTCGGGGCCTGAGCAGTTCTTC. Its translation: CASSSGPEQFF.

The rearrangement joins TRBV5-1 to TRBJ1-3; 7 bases line up with TRBD1. Trimming at V came to 0 bases and at J to 4 bases, leaving 7 bases not matched to a gene. CDR1 and CDR2 (germline): SGHRS, YFSETQ. The CDR3 consists of 16 residues. CDR3 in DNA: TGCGCCAGCAGCTTGGCCCCCGGGACAGCCGGAAACACCATATATTTT. Protein: CASSLAPGTAGNTIYF.

This chain links TRBV4-1 with TRBJ2-7; 9 bases are a match to TRBD1. Per germline, CDR1 MGHRA and CDR2 YSYEKL. The CDR3 consists of 14 residues. After removal of 1 base from V and 2 bases from J, the junction contained 0 bases not matched to a gene. CDR3 amino acids: CASSQGQGAYEQYF. The CDR3 DNA is TGCGCCAGCAGCCAAGGACAGGGGGCCTACGAGCAGTACTTC.

This chain joins TRBV4-1 and TRBJ2-2; D is uncertain. The V end was cut by 5 bases, the J end by 0 bases, with 13 bases between. Germline V gene sequence: CDR1 MGHRA, CDR2 YSYEKL. The CDR3 is 16 amino acids. CDR3 amino acids: CASSSPVSANTGELFF. The CDR3 DNA is TGCGCCAGCAGCTCCCCGGTGTCCGCGAACACCGGGGAGCTGTTTTTT.

The chain uses TRBV14 and TRBJ2-1; 7 bases match TRBD2. The CDR3 covers 16 residues. V lost 7 bases, J lost 3 bases, and 12 bases stayed unmatched. Germline CDR1 is SGHDN and CDR2 is FVKESK. CDR3 sequence reads: CASKRGDAQFYNEQFF. CDR3 bases: TGTGCCAGCAAGCGGGGAGACGCACAATTCTACAATGAGCAGTTCTTC.

A word on this clone: At one boundary the junction diverges from the germline segment, which might be a read error. This chain links TRBV27 with TRBJ2-7; D ambiguous. This CDR3 contains 12 residues. Germline V gene lookup returns CDR1 MNHEY and CDR2 SMNVEV (reference sequence). The CDR3 spells CASSPSSHEQYF. In DNA, the CDR3 is TGTGCCAGCAGTCCAAGCTCCCACGAGCAGTACTTC.

The chain combines TRBV29-1 with TRBJ2-5; D might be TRBD1 (6 bases). The CDR3 has 19 residues. The ends were cut back, 6 bases at V and 5 bases at J, with 34 bases in the middle. Germline V CDR1 and CDR2: SQVTM, ANQGSEA. The CDR3 bases are TGCAGCGTCCTAGGGACACATGTCGGATGGGCCGGGGAAGGTGAGACCCAGTACTTC. This encodes CSVLGTHVGWAGEGETQYF.

The chain employs TRBV11-2 and TRBJ2-2; no definite D call. The germline gives CDR1 SGHAT, CDR2 FQNNGV. The CDR3 loop spans 15 amino acids. Trimming removed 2 bases at V and 0 bases at J, with 7 bases between. CDR3 DNA: TGTGCCAGCAGCTTATTTATTGCGAACACCGGGGAGCTGTTTTTT. Translated: CASSLFIANTGELFF.

The chain is built from TRBV6-6 and TRBJ1-2; TRBD1 might be the D (6 bases). The CDR3 spans 14 residues. Germline V lookup: CDR1 MNHNY, CDR2 SVGAGI (reference sequence). Trimming removed 2 bases at V and 0 bases at J, with 7 bases between. CDR3 in DNA: TGTGCCAGCAGTTACGGACAGCCTAACTATGGCTACACCTTC. Its translation is CASSYGQPNYGYTF.

V gene TRBV5-1 combines with J gene TRBJ2-3; 7 nucleotides line up with TRBD1. The germline CDR1 and CDR2 sequences are SGHRS and YFSETQ. The J segment lost 1 base and the V segment lost 4 bases, leaving 6 bases of the junction unmatched. This CDR3 has 15 residues. The CDR3: CASSTGDIRTDTQYF. CDR3 bases: TGCGCCAGCAGCACAGGGGACATACGCACAGATACGCAGTATTTT.

V is TRBV6-5 and J is TRBJ1-6; D is ambiguous. Germline values: CDR1 MNHEY, CDR2 SVGAGI. The CDR3 extends over 11 amino acids. V was cut by 5 bases and J by 10 bases, with 6 bases left in between. The CDR3 loop reads CASSPSSPLHF. The CDR3 DNA sequence: TGTGCCAGCAGTCCGTCGTCACCCCTCCACTTT.

The count of this clone is one. The CDR3 loop is CASSPPQVDTQYF. Written as DNA, the CDR3 is TGTGCCAGCAGCCCCCCCCAAGTGGATACGCAGTATTTT. J is TRBJ2-3 and V is TRBV11-3; D is undetermined. This CDR3 spans 13 amino acids. The V end lost 5 bases, the J end lost 6 bases, and 12 bases lay between the germline ends. Germline-derived CDR1 and CDR2 are SGHNT and YENEEA.

The rearrangement links TRBV4-3 to TRBJ2-7; a weak D match, TRBD1 (6 bases). The CDR3 covers 14 residues. The V end lost 6 bases, the J end lost 1 base, and 13 bases lay between the germline ends. Per germline, CDR1 LGHNA and CDR2 YSLEER. CDR3 bases: TGCGCCAGCAGAAACCGGGACACTTCCTACGAGCAGTACTTC. It encodes CASRNRDTSYEQYF.

This clone was recorded once. V usage is TRBV27 and J usage is TRBJ2-6; TRBD2 agrees at 9 bases. The germline V gene has CDR1 MNHEY and CDR2 SMNVEV (reference sequence). CDR3 length: 19 amino acids. V trimming: 2 bases; J trimming: 0 bases; junction bases outside the gene matches: 8. The CDR3 DNA reads as TGTGCCAGCAGTTTAACGGCTAGCGGGGCTGTCTCTGGGGCCAACGTCCTGACTTTC. This translates into CASSLTASGAVSGANVLTF.

This chain links TRBV29-1 with TRBJ2-7; no firm D call. The CDR3 is made up of 13 amino acids. Trimming took 4 bases from V and 0 from J, leaving 10 bases between them. Germline lookup yields CDR1 SQVTM and CDR2 ANQGSEA. CDR3 coding DNA: TGCAGCGTTGTTGCATCAGGCTCCTACGAGCAGTACTTC. Translation: CSVVASGSYEQYF.

This chain links TRBV11-2 with TRBJ2-3; D remains ambiguous. The CDR3 has 14 residues. The V end was cut by 4 bases, the J end by 4 bases, with 12 bases between. Germline values: CDR1 SGHAT, CDR2 FQNNGV. DNA of the CDR3: TGTGCCAGCAGCTCCGTTCTCCTCCCAGATACGCAGTATTTT. It yields the protein CASSSVLLPDTQYF.

This chain joins TRBV9 and TRBJ1-2; 7 bases fit TRBD1. Germline-derived CDR1 and CDR2 are SGDLS and YYNGEE. CDR3 length equals 18 residues. V trimming: 0 bases; J trimming: 1 base; junction bases outside the gene matches: 12. The CDR3 protein is CASSVDRKGTAYNYGYTF. The CDR3 DNA follows: TGTGCCAGCAGCGTAGATCGAAAGGGGACAGCCTATAACTATGGCTACACCTTC. Combining the CDR3 with reference TRBV9 and TRBJ1-2 gives the whole variable domain DSGVTQTPKHLITATGQRVTLRCSPRSGDLSVYWYQQSLDQGLQFLIQYYNGEERAKGNILERFSAQQFPDLHSELNLSSLELGDSALYFCASSVDRKGTAYNYGYTFGSGTRLTVV.

V and J are TRBV19 and TRBJ2-2; 7 bases agree with TRBD1. V lost 11 bases and J lost 8; bases outside the gene matches: 11. The length of the CDR3 is 13 residues. The germline CDR1 and CDR2 sequences are LNHDA and SQIVND (reference sequence). DNA of the CDR3: TGTGCCTCCCTAGACAGGGAAGGTGGGGAGCTGTTTTTT. Translating gives CASLDREGGELFF.

The chain uses TRBV5-1 and TRBJ2-1, with a weak D call TRBD2 (6 bases). The CDR3 has 14 amino acids. In germline, CDR1 is SGHRS, CDR2 YFSETQ. The chain's CDR3 is CATKSGLGYNEQFF. The CDR3 nucleotides read TGCGCGACCAAAAGCGGGCTTGGGTACAATGAGCAGTTCTTC.

V is TRBV19 and J is TRBJ1-2, with 8 nucleotides matching TRBD1. Germline V lookup: CDR1 LNHDA, CDR2 SQIVND (reference sequence). The CDR3 runs to 14 residues. With V trimmed by 3 bases and J by 2 bases, 2 bases remained unmatched. The CDR3 DNA reads TGTGCCAGTAGTATGGACAGGGACAACTATGGCTACACCTTC. It is translated as CASSMDRDNYGYTF.

The J gene is TRBJ2-1, the V gene TRBV28, with D uncertain. Germline-derived CDR1 and CDR2 are MDHEN and SYDVKM. V was shortened by 4 bases and J by 11 bases, with 9 bases between the two germline ends. This CDR3 is built from 11 residues. CDR3 coding DNA: TGTGCCAGCAGTTATTTTACAAAGCAGTTCTTC. Translating it yields CASSYFTKQFF.

The chain has TRBV28 and TRBJ2-3, with TRBD1 matching 10 bases. CDR3 length: 16 amino acids. Germline CDR1 is MDHEN and CDR2 is SYDVKM. The J segment lost 2 bases and the V segment lost 4 bases, leaving 6 bases of the junction unmatched. The CDR3, as DNA: TGTGCCAGCAGTTCAACCGGGACAGGGGTCACAGATACGCAGTATTTT. This codes for CASSSTGTGVTDTQYF.